These 15 T cell receptor beta chains were all obtained from the same sample, sequenced in a study of blood T cell repertoires in COVID-19. Profiled with immunoSEQ multiplex PCR; TCRdb holds only in-frame clones, not every one. The sample gives 200,000 to 300,000 clones, roughly 76% of which show up once; around 7% is in the top ten. Material: peripheral blood. The receptors stem from a woman of 80 years or more with COVID-19, enrolled during active disease.

The chain combines TRBV28 with TRBJ2-5, with 7 bases identical to TRBD1. From germline, CDR1 is MDHEN and CDR2 SYDVKM. The CDR3 is 13 amino acids. Germline trimming cut 6 bases from V and 5 bases from J; bases unmatched to any gene: 6. The CDR3 protein is CASSGQVRETQYF. CDR3 DNA: TGTGCCAGCAGCGGACAGGTGAGGGAGACCCAGTACTTC.

The V call is TRBV6-5, the J call TRBJ2-7; TRBD1 is a possible D gene (5 bases). This CDR3 region has 14 residues. Germline V CDR1 and CDR2: MNHEY, SVGAGI. Between the trimmed V and J ends, which lost 8 bases and 1 base, there was a span of 15 bases. The CDR3 here is CASSSQGGSYEQYF. The CDR3, as DNA: TGTGCCAGCTCTAGTCAGGGCGGATCCTACGAGCAGTACTTC.

The chain uses TRBV5-1 and TRBJ1-4; D gene uncertain. The CDR3 length is 16 residues. The V and J ends lost 0 bases and 0 bases respectively, with 9 bases between them. The germline V gene encodes CDR1 SGHRS and CDR2 YFSETQ. The CDR3 nucleotides read TGCGCCAGCAGCTTGGGCGAGGTATCAACTAATGAAAAACTGTTTTTT. It codes for CASSLGEVSTNEKLFF.

V usage is TRBV24-1 and J usage is TRBJ2-1; TRBD1 matches at 10 bases. Germline V gene data show CDR1 as KGHDR and CDR2 as SFDVKD. J lost 5 bases, V lost 2 bases, and 5 bases had no gene match. The CDR3 has 16 amino acids. The DNA for the CDR3 is TGTGCCACCAGTGATTACCGGGACAGGGGTCACAATGAGCAGTTCTTC. Protein sequence: CATSDYRDRGHNEQFF.

Concerning this clone: The junction departs from germline at one end; a sequencing error may be responsible. The gene calls are TRBV3-1 (or the pseudogene TRBV3-2) and TRBJ2-4; 7 bases are shared with TRBD2. The CDR3 has 12 residues. CDR1 and CDR2 from the germline V gene are LGHDT and YNNKEL (reference sequence). The CDR3 is CASRHERGIQYF. In DNA, the CDR3 is TGTGCCAGCCGCCACGAGCGGGGCATTCAGTACTTC.

V is TRBV21-1 and J is TRBJ1-1. TRBV21-1 is an annotated pseudogene. There are 11 residues in the CDR3. The CDR3 is CASTISTEAFF. Written as DNA, the CDR3 is TGTGCCAGCACCATTAGTACTGAAGCTTTCTTT.

This rearrangement joins TRBV29-1 to TRBJ2-7, with D perhaps TRBD1 (6 bases). Germline loops: CDR1 SQVTM, CDR2 ANQGSEA. V was clipped by 5 bases and J by 0 bases, with 8 bases between them. This CDR3 comprises 12 residues. The CDR3 loop is CSVRTVSYEQYF. CDR3 bases: TGCAGCGTTAGGACAGTCTCCTACGAGCAGTACTTC.

Written as DNA, the CDR3 is TGTGCCAGCAAGGAAACTAACTACAATGAGCAGTTCTTC. This sequence encodes CASKETNYNEQFF. The chain joins TRBV2 to TRBJ2-1, with D hard to call. Trimming pared 7 bases from V and 3 bases from J, leaving 10 bases between. CDR1 and CDR2 (germline): SNHLY, FYNNEI. The CDR3 has 13 residues. The full variable domain, in which reference TRBV2 and TRBJ2-1 provide the parts outside the CDR3, is EPEVTQTPSHQVTQMGQEVILRCVPISNHLYFYWYRQILGQKVEFLVSFYNNEISEKSEIFDDQFSVERPDGSNFTLKIRSTKLEDSAMYFCASKETNYNEQFFGPGTRLTVL.

The chain carries TRBV12-3 or TRBV12-4 and TRBJ1-2; D is undetermined. CDR3 length equals 13 residues. Trimming took 6 bases from V and 3 from J, leaving 11 bases between them. The CDR3 loop reads CASSYRGDYGYTF. The CDR3 bases are TGTGCCAGCAGCTATAGAGGCGACTATGGCTACACCTTC.

The chain employs TRBV7-2 and TRBJ1-4; D uncertain. V dropped 3 bases and J dropped 10 bases, with 15 bases sitting between them. From germline, CDR1 is SGHTA and CDR2 FQGNSA. This CDR3 has 14 residues. Here the CDR3 reads CASSFEAHVRKLFF. CDR3 coding DNA: TGTGCCAGCAGCTTCGAGGCACATGTCCGAAAACTGTTTTTT. The whole variable domain, filled in from reference TRBV7-2 and TRBJ1-4, reads GAGVSQSPSNKVTEKGKDVELRCDPISGHTALYWYRQSLGQGLEFLIYFQGNSAPDKSGLPSDRFSAERTGGSVSTLTIQRTQQEDSAVYLCASSFEAHVRKLFFGSGTQLSVL.

The chain is built from TRBV7-2 and TRBJ2-1; 8 bases fit TRBD2. This CDR3 contains 15 residues. CDR1 is SGHTA, CDR2 FQGNSA, per germline. The J segment lost 3 bases and the V segment lost 8 bases, leaving 9 bases of the junction unmatched. The CDR3 coding sequence is TGTGCCAGCGTCAACAGCGGGGGTTTCTACAATGAGCAGTTCTTC. Translated: CASVNSGGFYNEQFF. Complete variable domain (other parts from reference TRBV7-2 and TRBJ2-1): GAGVSQSPSNKVTEKGKDVELRCDPISGHTALYWYRQSLGQGLEFLIYFQGNSAPDKSGLPSDRFSAERTGGSVSTLTIQRTQQEDSAVYLCASVNSGGFYNEQFFGPGTRLTVL.

The table lists this clone with a few counts. V and J are TRBV11-1 and TRBJ1-1; the D gene is possibly TRBD1 (6 bases). CDR3 length equals 13 residues. V was pared by 5 bases and J by 7 bases, with 14 bases between. The V gene's germline CDR1 is SGHAT and CDR2 FQDESV (reference sequence). The CDR3 sequence is CASSPQGGLEAFF. DNA of the CDR3: TGTGCCAGCAGCCCACAGGGAGGGCTTGAAGCTTTCTTT.

V and J are TRBV7-9 and TRBJ1-1; no reliable D call. The CDR3 totals 14 residues. Trimming took 5 bases from V and 0 from J, leaving 10 bases between them. The germline gives CDR1 SEHNR, CDR2 FQNEAQ (reference sequence). For the CDR3, the DNA is TGTGCCAGCAGCCTTGACACCTTGAACACTGAAGCTTTCTTT. Protein: CASSLDTLNTEAFF.

V gene TRBV5-5 combines with J gene TRBJ2-1, with TRBD1 as a possible D gene (6 bases). This CDR3 is 13 amino acids long. V was trimmed by 4 bases and J by 9 bases, leaving 14 bases between them. Germline V gives CDR1 SGHKS, CDR2 YYEKEE (reference sequence). CDR3 loop: CASSRVQGTEQFF. CDR3 DNA sequence: TGTGCCAGCAGCCGTGTCCAGGGGACTGAGCAGTTCTTC.

This clone came up a few times. This chain joins TRBV5-1 and TRBJ2-7, with 8 bases matching TRBD2. V was pared by 4 bases and J by 3 bases, with 0 bases of the junction left unmatched. The CDR3 spans 12 residues. Germline CDR1 SGHRS, CDR2 YFSETQ. The CDR3 loop is CASSRGGYEQYF. The CDR3 region has the DNA TGCGCCAGCAGCCGGGGGGGCTACGAGCAGTACTTC.